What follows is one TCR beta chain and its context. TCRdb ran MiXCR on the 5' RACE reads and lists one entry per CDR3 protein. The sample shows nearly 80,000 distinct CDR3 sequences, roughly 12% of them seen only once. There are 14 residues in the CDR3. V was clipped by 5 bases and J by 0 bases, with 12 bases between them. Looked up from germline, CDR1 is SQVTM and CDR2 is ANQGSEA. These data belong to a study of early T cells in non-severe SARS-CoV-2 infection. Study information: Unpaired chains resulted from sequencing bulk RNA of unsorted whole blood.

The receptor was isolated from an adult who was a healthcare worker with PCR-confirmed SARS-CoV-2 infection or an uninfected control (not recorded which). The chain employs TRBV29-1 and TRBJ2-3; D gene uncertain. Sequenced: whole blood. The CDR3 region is CSVRQASSTDTQYF. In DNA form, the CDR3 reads TGCAGCGTTCGACAAGCCTCTAGCACAGATACGCAGTATTTT.